This entry lists 21 T cell receptor beta chains sequenced from one sample in a study of blood T cell repertoires in COVID-19. Sequencing was performed with immunoSEQ multiplex PCR; in TCRdb, only in-frame clones are kept and a portion is missing. The sample lists about 100,000 clones; around four fifths were seen once. Sequences were obtained from peripheral blood. The receptors originated from a man between 65 and 85 years old with active or convalescent COVID-19.

This clone has only one observation. CDR3 residues: CASSQVILADSYEQYF. The CDR3 DNA reads TGTGCCAGCAGCCAAGTAATCCTAGCGGACTCCTACGAGCAGTACTTC. V is TRBV14 and J is TRBJ2-7; TRBD2 aligns across 7 bases. This CDR3 has 16 residues. Germline V CDR1 and CDR2: SGHDN, FVKESK. The V segment lost 1 base and the J segment 0 bases; nucleotides outside the gene matches: 6.

The chain has TRBV19 and TRBJ1-5, with TRBD1 identical over 7 bases. CDR1 is LNHDA, CDR2 SQIVND, per germline (reference sequence). CDR3 length: 19 residues. V was pared by 3 bases and J by 2 bases, with 16 bases of the junction left unmatched. The CDR3 nucleotides are TGTGCCAGTAGTATCGGAAAGGGGGCTAGTTTTCTGGGCAATCAGCCCCAGCATTTT. Translated, it gives CASSIGKGASFLGNQPQHF.

The CDR3 loop reads CASSRGLAERGDGELFF. The CDR3 coding sequence is TGTGCCAGCAGCCGGGGACTAGCGGAAAGAGGTGACGGGGAGCTGTTTTTT. The V and J genes are TRBV16 and TRBJ2-2; 11 bases match TRBD2. Germline CDR1 is KGHSY and CDR2 is FQNENV. This CDR3 has 17 residues. J was trimmed by 7 bases and V by 4 bases; bases with no gene match: 11.

The rearrangement joins TRBV28 to TRBJ1-1; a weak D match, TRBD1 (6 bases). CDR3 length equals 16 residues. CDR1 MDHEN and CDR2 SYDVKM come from the germline V gene. The germline V and J ends were trimmed by 5 bases and 1 base, with 17 bases remaining between them. The CDR3: CASSSSSGGGNTEAFF. The DNA of the CDR3 is TGTGCCAGCAGTAGTAGTTCGGGGGGCGGGAACACTGAAGCTTTCTTT.

The rearrangement joins TRBV19 to TRBJ2-3; 11 nucleotides match TRBD2. The junction had 5 bases not matched to a gene; V was cut back by 5 bases and J by 7 bases. CDR1 is LNHDA and CDR2 is SQIVND in the germline V gene (reference sequence). The CDR3 runs 14 residues. Written as DNA, the CDR3 is TGTGCCAGTAGTGACGCTAGCGGGAGGCATACGCAGTATTTT. Its protein is CASSDASGRHTQYF.

The V gene is TRBV19, the J gene TRBJ2-5, with D perhaps TRBD1 (6 bases). CDR1 and CDR2 (germline): LNHDA, SQIVND (reference sequence). V was clipped by 4 bases and J by 4 bases, with 13 bases between them. CDR3 length: 14 residues. This chain's CDR3 is CASSSRGQRETQYF. CDR3 DNA sequence: TGTGCCAGTAGTAGCAGGGGACAACGAGAGACCCAGTACTTC.

This chain links TRBV19 with TRBJ2-2; no clear D. This CDR3 spans 14 amino acids. The V gene lost 7 bases and the J gene lost 0 bases, with 9 bases spanning the gap. From germline, CDR1 is LNHDA and CDR2 SQIVND (reference sequence). The CDR3 loop is CASTLAPNTGELFF. The CDR3 DNA reads TGTGCCAGTACCCTGGCCCCGAACACCGGGGAGCTGTTTTTT.

The chain links TRBV6-6 to TRBJ1-2; 7 bases agree with TRBD1. The germline CDR1 and CDR2 sequences are MNHNY and SVGAGI (reference sequence). Trimming took 4 bases from V and 4 from J; bases not matched to a gene: 0. The CDR3 is 12 residues long. CDR3 in amino acids: CASSSGGYGYTF. The CDR3 nucleotides are TGTGCCAGCAGTTCAGGGGGCTATGGCTACACCTTC.

The rearrangement joins TRBV7-8 to TRBJ1-5; the match to TRBD1 covers 7 bases. Trimming removed 5 bases from V and 0 bases from J; junction bases left unmatched: 1. The CDR3 length is 14 residues. Germline assignment: CDR1 SGHVS and CDR2 FQNEAQ. The CDR3 nucleotides read TGTGCCAGCAGCCGGGACAGTAGCAATCAGCCCCAGCATTTT. It is translated as CASSRDSSNQPQHF.

V is TRBV18 and J is TRBJ1-4, with 7 bases that match TRBD1. CDR1 KGHSH and CDR2 LQKENI come from the germline V gene. The J segment lost 8 bases and the V segment lost 5 bases, leaving 8 bases of the junction unmatched. The CDR3 is 14 residues long. CDR3 protein: CASSRDSFGEKLFF. The CDR3 DNA follows: TGTGCCAGCTCAAGGGACAGTTTCGGAGAAAAACTGTTTTTT. The full variable domain, with the rest looked up from reference TRBV18 and TRBJ1-4, is NAGVMQNPRHLVRRRGQEARLRCSPMKGHSHVYWYRQLPEEGLKFMVYLQKENIIDESGMPKERFSAEFPKEGPSILRIQQVVRGDSAAYFCASSRDSFGEKLFFGSGTQLSVL.

This chain joins TRBV4-3 and TRBJ1-1, with 7 nucleotides matching TRBD1. V was clipped by 5 bases and J by 6 bases; unmatched bases: 3. Germline V gene sequence: CDR1 LGHNA, CDR2 YSLEER. CDR3 length equals 12 residues. The CDR3 DNA reads TGCGCCAGCAGCAAAACAGGGGCTGAAGCTTTCTTT. Its translation: CASSKTGAEAFF.

V and J are TRBV28 and TRBJ2-2; TRBD2 might be the D (7 bases). CDR1 and CDR2 (germline): MDHEN, SYDVKM. This CDR3 has 13 amino acids. Trimming took off 8 bases at V and 4 bases at J, with 11 bases between the two ends. CDR3 loop: CASGGGPTGELFF. In DNA, the CDR3 is TGTGCCAGCGGGGGGGGGCCCACCGGGGAGCTGTTTTTT. The full variable domain, rest sourced from reference TRBV28 and TRBJ2-2, is DVKVTQSSRYLVKRTGEKVFLECVQDMDHENMFWYRQDPGLGLRLIYFSYDVKMKEKGDIPEGYSVSREKKERFSLILESASTNQTSMYLCASGGGPTGELFFGEGSRLTVL.

The chain uses TRBV19 and TRBJ1-5; a possible D gene is TRBD1 (5 bases). Germline V gene lookup returns CDR1 LNHDA and CDR2 SQIVND (reference sequence). The germline V and J ends were trimmed by 6 bases and 0 bases, with 21 bases remaining between them. The CDR3 is 18 residues long. CDR3 coding DNA: TGTGCCAGTAGGACTCCCGGGACGGCGGGGGGTAGCAATCAGCCCCAGCATTTT. Translation gives CASRTPGTAGGSNQPQHF.

As DNA, the CDR3 is TGTGCCAGCAGTTACTCGCGGAGGGAGACCCAGTACTTC. This gives the protein CASSYSRRETQYF. The V call is TRBV6-5, the J call TRBJ2-5, with D maybe TRBD2 (5 bases). The CDR3 has 13 amino acids. V was shortened by 0 bases and J by 5 bases, with 7 bases between the two germline ends. Germline V gene data show CDR1 as MNHEY and CDR2 as SVGAGI.

This clone was picked up one time. This chain uses TRBV27 with TRBJ1-5; D call uncertain. Per germline, CDR1 MNHEY and CDR2 SMNVEV (reference sequence). The CDR3 totals 13 residues. The V end lost 2 bases, the J end lost 5 bases, and 7 bases lay between the germline ends. CDR3 loop: CASSLRGYQPQHF. CDR3 nucleotides: TGTGCCAGCAGTTTACGGGGATATCAGCCCCAGCATTTT.

The DNA of the CDR3 is TGTGCCAGCAGTTTACAGGGGGACGAGCAGTACTTC. This sequence encodes CASSLQGDEQYF. This chain uses TRBV27 with TRBJ2-7; 7 nucleotides match TRBD1. V trimming: 2 bases; J trimming: 5 bases; junction bases outside the gene matches: 0. This CDR3 comprises 12 residues. Germline V CDR1 and CDR2: MNHEY, SMNVEV (reference sequence).

This clone was observed a few times. V and J are TRBV4-1 and TRBJ1-4, with 10 bases that match TRBD1. This CDR3 comprises 15 residues. Germline CDR1 reads MGHRA; CDR2 reads YSYEKL. V shed 2 bases, J shed 7 bases, and the junction held 4 bases outside the gene matches. The chain's CDR3 is CASSQTGTGVEKLFF. The CDR3 nucleotides are TGCGCCAGCAGCCAAACCGGGACAGGGGTTGAAAAACTGTTTTTT.

The V gene is TRBV7-2, the J gene TRBJ2-7, with 7 bases matching TRBD1. Germline V gives CDR1 SGHTA, CDR2 FQGNSA. Trimming at V came to 9 bases and at J to 0 bases, leaving 5 bases not matched to a gene. The CDR3 consists of 13 residues. The chain's CDR3 is CASRQGLSYEQYF. The CDR3 bases are TGTGCCAGTAGACAGGGTCTCTCCTACGAGCAGTACTTC.

This chain joins TRBV7-3 and TRBJ2-1, with 7 bases identical to TRBD2. The V and J ends lost 8 bases and 9 bases, in that order; junction bases with no gene match: 10. This CDR3 region has 13 residues. Germline-derived CDR1 and CDR2 are SGHTA and FQGTGA. The CDR3 loop is CASGPGGSGEQFF. The CDR3 coding sequence is TGTGCCAGCGGACCTGGCGGGAGCGGTGAGCAGTTCTTC. Full variable domain (outside the CDR3, taken from reference TRBV7-3 and TRBJ2-1): GAGVSQTPSNKVTEKGKYVELRCDPISGHTALYWYRQSLGQGPEFLIYFQGTGAADDSGLPNDRFFAVRPEGSVSTLKIQRTERGDSAVYLCASGPGGSGEQFFGPGTRLTVL.

The V call is TRBV19, the J call TRBJ2-7, with D possibly being TRBD2 (5 bases). The V and J ends lost 4 bases and 2 bases respectively, with 15 bases between them. CDR1 is LNHDA and CDR2 is SQIVND in the germline V gene (reference sequence). This CDR3 is 15 amino acids long. The CDR3 DNA reads as TGTGCCAGTAGTACCTTCTCTGCGGGCACCTACGAGCAGTACTTC. Its protein product is CASSTFSAGTYEQYF.

The rearrangement links TRBV6-5 to TRBJ1-1, with D possibly matching TRBD1 (5 bases). Trimming cost V 5 bases and J 2 bases, with 12 bases left between them. The length of the CDR3 is 14 residues. Germline-derived CDR1 and CDR2 are MNHEY and SVGAGI. The CDR3 sequence: CASSPQGRNTEAFF. CDR3 nucleotides: TGTGCCAGCAGTCCTCAGGGTAGAAACACTGAAGCTTTCTTT.